This is a list of T cell receptor beta chains from one sample in a study of cytomegalovirus exposure and HLA in healthy donors. The assay was immunoSEQ multiplex PCR, and TCRdb's table has in-frame clones only and misses some. This table holds fewer than 150,000 clones, around 82% found once. The sample taken for sequencing was PBMCs. These receptors originate from a middle-aged woman in good health and CMV-seropositive. Each CDR3 is given with its conserved first and last residue. Fields, in order: clone size, J gene, V gene, D gene, CDR3 DNA, CDR3 protein. D genes are given only for firm matches. For some rows the clone size is stated as once, few or many, or as a class when expanded; others skip it.

clone_size: once; j_call: TRBJ2-5; v_call: TRBV6-1; d_call: TRBD2; cdr3_nt: TGTGCCAGCAATCTAGCGGGACGAGAGACCCAGTACTTC; cdr3_aa: CASNLAGRETQYF
clone_size: NA; j_call: TRBJ1-1; v_call: TRBV7-9; d_call: NA; cdr3_nt: TGTGCCAGCAGGGGAGTGAACACTGAAGCTTTCTTT; cdr3_aa: CASRGVNTEAFF
clone_size: NA; j_call: TRBJ2-4; v_call: TRBV4-1; d_call: TRBD2; cdr3_nt: TGCGCCAGCTACCGACTAGCGGCGGTTGTGTGTTCTGGGAACATTCAGTACTTC; cdr3_aa: CASYRLAAVVCSGNIQYF
clone_size: NA; j_call: TRBJ2-5; v_call: TRBV7-2; d_call: TRBD2; cdr3_nt: TGTGCCAGCAGCCCGACTAGCGGGAGGGCGGAGACCCAGTACTTC; cdr3_aa: CASSPTSGRAETQYF
clone_size: NA; j_call: TRBJ2-5; v_call: TRBV11-3; d_call: TRBD1; cdr3_nt: TGTGCCAGCAGCCAGAACTCACAGGGGCAAGAGACCCAGTACTTC; cdr3_aa: CASSQNSQGQETQYF
clone_size: NA; j_call: TRBJ2-7; v_call: TRBV2; d_call: TRBD2; cdr3_nt: TGTGCCAGCAGTGAAACTAGCGGGTTATACGAGCAGTACTTC; cdr3_aa: CASSETSGLYEQYF
clone_size: NA; j_call: TRBJ2-1; v_call: TRBV7-6; d_call: NA; cdr3_nt: TGTGCCAGCGGCATTGGTTCCACGGGGAATGAGCAGTTCTTC; cdr3_aa: CASGIGSTGNEQFF
clone_size: NA; j_call: TRBJ2-3; v_call: TRBV5-1; d_call: TRBD1; cdr3_nt: TGCGCCAGCAGCCTAACAACAGGGGAGAGGACAGATACGCAGTATTTT; cdr3_aa: CASSLTTGERTDTQYF
clone_size: NA; j_call: TRBJ2-1; v_call: TRBV5-1; d_call: TRBD2; cdr3_nt: TGCGCCAGCAGCTTGGTTGAGGGCAATAGCGGGAGAGAGCAGTTCTTC; cdr3_aa: CASSLVEGNSGREQFF
clone_size: NA; j_call: TRBJ1-6; v_call: TRBV6-1; d_call: NA; cdr3_nt: TGTGCCAGCAGAGTGAGCTATAATTCACCCCTCCACTTT; cdr3_aa: CASRVSYNSPLHF
clone_size: NA; j_call: TRBJ2-7; v_call: TRBV6-5; d_call: TRBD2; cdr3_nt: TGTGCCAGCAGTTACTCAGGCGGGAGGTACGAGCAGTACTTC; cdr3_aa: CASSYSGGRYEQYF
clone_size: NA; j_call: TRBJ2-5; v_call: TRBV11-3; d_call: TRBD2; cdr3_nt: TGTGCCAGCAGCCCCCCCGGGGAGCGGGAGGGCCAACAGTACTTC; cdr3_aa: CASSPPGEREGQQYF
clone_size: NA; j_call: TRBJ2-1; v_call: TRBV28; d_call: NA; cdr3_nt: TGTGCCAGCAGTTTACGGGGGAATGAGCAGTTCTTC; cdr3_aa: CASSLRGNEQFF
clone_size: NA; j_call: TRBJ2-7; v_call: TRBV6-5; d_call: NA; cdr3_nt: TGTGCCAGCAGCGGGACAACAGACTACGAGCAGTACTTC; cdr3_aa: CASSGTTDYEQYF
clone_size: NA; j_call: TRBJ2-7; v_call: TRBV5-1; d_call: NA; cdr3_nt: TGCGCCAGCAGGCGGGGGCCTACGGCAGAGGAGCAGTACTTC; cdr3_aa: CASRRGPTAEEQYF
clone_size: NA; j_call: TRBJ1-3; v_call: TRBV10-3; d_call: TRBD1; cdr3_nt: TGTGCCACACCCTTTCAGGGGGCGAAAGCTGGAAACACCATATATTTT; cdr3_aa: CATPFQGAKAGNTIYF
clone_size: NA; j_call: TRBJ2-1; v_call: TRBV28; d_call: TRBD2; cdr3_nt: TGTGCCAGCAGATGGGGAGCGGGAGTCTTGGAGCAGTTCTTC; cdr3_aa: CASRWGAGVLEQFF
clone_size: few; j_call: TRBJ2-7; v_call: TRBV7-9; d_call: NA; cdr3_nt: TGTGCCAGCAGCTTATGGACGGGATTCCACGAGCAGTACTTC; cdr3_aa: CASSLWTGFHEQYF
clone_size: NA; j_call: TRBJ1-5; v_call: TRBV6-5; d_call: NA; cdr3_nt: TGTGCCAGCAAAGGGGTACAGGGTGGCAATCAGCCCCAGCATTTT; cdr3_aa: CASKGVQGGNQPQHF
clone_size: NA; j_call: TRBJ1-5; v_call: TRBV19; d_call: TRBD1; cdr3_nt: TGTGCCAGTAGTATAGGCAGACAGGGGAATCAGCCCCAGCATTTT; cdr3_aa: CASSIGRQGNQPQHF
clone_size: NA; j_call: TRBJ2-2; v_call: TRBV5-1; d_call: NA; cdr3_nt: TGCGCCAGCAGCCTCGGACCGGAGGTTGCCACCGGGGAGCTGTTTTTT; cdr3_aa: CASSLGPEVATGELFF
clone_size: NA; j_call: TRBJ2-7; v_call: TRBV27; d_call: NA; cdr3_nt: TGTGCCAGCAGTCACCGGGGCTCCTACGAGCAGTACTTC; cdr3_aa: CASSHRGSYEQYF
clone_size: NA; j_call: TRBJ2-2; v_call: TRBV5-1; d_call: TRBD1; cdr3_nt: TGCGCCAGCAGCCCGGACAGGGTCGTGGGGGAGCTGTTTTTT; cdr3_aa: CASSPDRVVGELFF
clone_size: NA; j_call: TRBJ2-3; v_call: TRBV4-1; d_call: NA; cdr3_nt: TGCGCCAGCAGCCAAGTGGCGGGATTCGGAACAGATACGCAGTATTTT; cdr3_aa: CASSQVAGFGTDTQYF
clone_size: NA; j_call: TRBJ1-6; v_call: TRBV5-4; d_call: TRBD1; cdr3_nt: TGTGCCAGCAGCCGTGGACAGGGGAACAATTCACCCCTCCACTTT; cdr3_aa: CASSRGQGNNSPLHF
clone_size: NA; j_call: TRBJ2-1; v_call: TRBV7-6; d_call: NA; cdr3_nt: TGTGCCAGCAGCGCGGCCCCGGTAAACTCGGGGTTGGGCAATGAGCAGTTCTTC; cdr3_aa: CASSAAPVNSGLGNEQFF
clone_size: NA; j_call: TRBJ2-7; v_call: TRBV10-1; d_call: TRBD2; cdr3_nt: TGCGCCAGCAGTGTCCCAGCGGGAGTATCCTACGAGCAGTACTTC; cdr3_aa: CASSVPAGVSYEQYF
clone_size: NA; j_call: TRBJ1-4; v_call: TRBV11-1; d_call: NA; cdr3_nt: TGTGCCAGCAGCCAGGAACCCGCAACTAATGAAAAACTGTTTTTT; cdr3_aa: CASSQEPATNEKLFF
clone_size: NA; j_call: TRBJ1-1; v_call: TRBV9; d_call: NA; cdr3_nt: TGTGCCAGCGGCAGAGGGCCGAACACTGAAGCTTTCTTT; cdr3_aa: CASGRGPNTEAFF
clone_size: few; j_call: TRBJ2-7; v_call: TRBV2; d_call: NA; cdr3_nt: TGTGCCAGCAGTGGGTTGTTCGGGACAACAAGCTACGAGCAGTACTTC; cdr3_aa: CASSGLFGTTSYEQYF
clone_size: medium-sized; j_call: TRBJ1-2; v_call: TRBV5-6; d_call: TRBD1; cdr3_nt: TGTGCCAGCAGCTGGGGGACGGTGGACAGGGTCGCTCGCGGCTACACCTTC; cdr3_aa: CASSWGTVDRVARGYTF
clone_size: NA; j_call: TRBJ1-2; v_call: TRBV6-4; d_call: NA; cdr3_nt: TGTGCCAGCAGTAGCGGGGAACCCTATGGCTACACCTTC; cdr3_aa: CASSSGEPYGYTF
clone_size: NA; j_call: TRBJ2-3; v_call: TRBV18; d_call: NA; cdr3_nt: TGTGCCAGCTCACCACCGAGTTCGCCAGATACGCAGTATTTT; cdr3_aa: CASSPPSSPDTQYF
clone_size: once; j_call: TRBJ1-2; v_call: TRBV11-1; d_call: TRBD1; cdr3_nt: TGTGCCAGCAGCCCCGGGACAGGTGGCGTTACTAACTATGGCTACACCTTC; cdr3_aa: CASSPGTGGVTNYGYTF
clone_size: NA; j_call: TRBJ1-2; v_call: TRBV15; d_call: NA; cdr3_nt: TGTGCCACCAGCACCACCCTTACAGGGAACACAAAGGACACCTTC; cdr3_aa: CATSTTLTGNTKDTF
clone_size: NA; j_call: TRBJ2-7; v_call: TRBV7-6; d_call: TRBD2; cdr3_nt: TGTGCCAGCAGCAAGACCGGGACTAGCGCGACCTACGAGCAGTACTTC; cdr3_aa: CASSKTGTSATYEQYF
clone_size: NA; j_call: TRBJ2-3; v_call: TRBV14; d_call: TRBD1; cdr3_nt: TGTGCCAGCAGCCATTTGAACTCCCCTGGACAGGGGAAAGATACGCAGTATTTT; cdr3_aa: CASSHLNSPGQGKDTQYF
clone_size: NA; j_call: TRBJ2-7; v_call: TRBV7-6; d_call: NA; cdr3_nt: TGTGCCAGCAGCTTAGAAAGCGCCAGCTCCTACGAGCAGTACTTC; cdr3_aa: CASSLESASSYEQYF
clone_size: NA; j_call: TRBJ2-7; v_call: TRBV7-9; d_call: NA; cdr3_nt: TGTGCCAGCAGCTTAGGCAGCTACGAGCAGTACTTC; cdr3_aa: CASSLGSYEQYF
clone_size: NA; j_call: TRBJ1-1; v_call: TRBV6-5; d_call: NA; cdr3_nt: TGTGCCAGCACCCAGACAGGACAATTGGGCACTGAAGCTTTCTTT; cdr3_aa: CASTQTGQLGTEAFF
clone_size: NA; j_call: TRBJ1-4; v_call: TRBV4-1; d_call: TRBD1; cdr3_nt: TGCGCCAGCAGCCAAGATTTTCAACAGGGGGACGTCGGTGAAAAACTGTTTTTT; cdr3_aa: CASSQDFQQGDVGEKLFF
clone_size: few; j_call: TRBJ1-3; v_call: TRBV30; d_call: NA; cdr3_nt: TGTGCCTGGAGCTACGGGAGCGCGGGAAACACCATATATTTT; cdr3_aa: CAWSYGSAGNTIYF
clone_size: NA; j_call: TRBJ2-1; v_call: TRBV5-8; d_call: NA; cdr3_nt: TGTGCCAGCAGCTTGGAGGGGCGCGCCCTCAATGAGCAGTTCTTC; cdr3_aa: CASSLEGRALNEQFF
clone_size: NA; j_call: TRBJ1-2; v_call: TRBV6-5; d_call: NA; cdr3_nt: TGTGCCAGCAGTTACTCAGCAGGGTCAAATTTAGGCTACACCTTC; cdr3_aa: CASSYSAGSNLGYTF
clone_size: NA; j_call: TRBJ2-1; v_call: TRBV9; d_call: NA; cdr3_nt: TGTGCCAGCAGCGTAGGCTGGGGACTCAACTCCTACAATGAGCAGTTCTTC; cdr3_aa: CASSVGWGLNSYNEQFF
clone_size: NA; j_call: TRBJ2-1; v_call: TRBV5-1; d_call: TRBD2; cdr3_nt: TGCGCCAACAGCTTCCTGGTAGCGGGAGCAAGAAGGAATGAGCAGTTCTTC; cdr3_aa: CANSFLVAGARRNEQFF
clone_size: NA; j_call: TRBJ1-1; v_call: TRBV28; d_call: NA; cdr3_nt: TGTGCCAGCAGTCCGCCTACAGGGAACACTGAAGCTTTCTTT; cdr3_aa: CASSPPTGNTEAFF
clone_size: few; j_call: TRBJ2-5; v_call: TRBV19; d_call: TRBD1; cdr3_nt: TGTGCCTGCGGACAGGGAGAGACCCAGTACTTC; cdr3_aa: CACGQGETQYF
clone_size: few; j_call: TRBJ2-3; v_call: TRBV9; d_call: TRBD2; cdr3_nt: TGTGCCAGCAGCGTAGATGCGGGACTAGCCCGTGATACGCAGTATTTT; cdr3_aa: CASSVDAGLARDTQYF
clone_size: NA; j_call: TRBJ2-1; v_call: TRBV10-3; d_call: NA; cdr3_nt: TGTGCCATCAGTGAGGGGCTAGCGCAGAGTCCAAGCTCCTACAATGAGCAGTTCTTC; cdr3_aa: CAISEGLAQSPSSYNEQFF
clone_size: NA; j_call: TRBJ2-1; v_call: TRBV9; d_call: NA; cdr3_nt: TGTGCCAGCAGCGTTCAAGGGGACTCCTACAATGAGCAGTTCTTC; cdr3_aa: CASSVQGDSYNEQFF
clone_size: once; j_call: TRBJ1-6; v_call: TRBV28; d_call: NA; cdr3_nt: TGTGCCAGTCAAAATACTGGTAATTCACCCCTCCACTTT; cdr3_aa: CASQNTGNSPLHF
clone_size: once; j_call: TRBJ2-6; v_call: TRBV19; d_call: NA; cdr3_nt: TGTGCCAGTAGAGACCTCGGGGGGGCCAACGTCCTGACTTTC; cdr3_aa: CASRDLGGANVLTF
clone_size: NA; j_call: TRBJ1-1; v_call: TRBV6-5; d_call: NA; cdr3_nt: TGTGCCAGCAGTTACTCGCCGGGTGACACTGAAGCTTTCTTT; cdr3_aa: CASSYSPGDTEAFF
clone_size: NA; j_call: TRBJ2-1; v_call: TRBV28; d_call: TRBD1; cdr3_nt: TGTGCCAGCAGTTTAGTACAGGGGACGAGAAATGAGCAGTTCTTC; cdr3_aa: CASSLVQGTRNEQFF
clone_size: NA; j_call: TRBJ2-3; v_call: TRBV7-2; d_call: NA; cdr3_nt: TGTGCCAGCAGCTCAAAAGGTAGCGGTTCCACAGATACGCAGTATTTT; cdr3_aa: CASSSKGSGSTDTQYF